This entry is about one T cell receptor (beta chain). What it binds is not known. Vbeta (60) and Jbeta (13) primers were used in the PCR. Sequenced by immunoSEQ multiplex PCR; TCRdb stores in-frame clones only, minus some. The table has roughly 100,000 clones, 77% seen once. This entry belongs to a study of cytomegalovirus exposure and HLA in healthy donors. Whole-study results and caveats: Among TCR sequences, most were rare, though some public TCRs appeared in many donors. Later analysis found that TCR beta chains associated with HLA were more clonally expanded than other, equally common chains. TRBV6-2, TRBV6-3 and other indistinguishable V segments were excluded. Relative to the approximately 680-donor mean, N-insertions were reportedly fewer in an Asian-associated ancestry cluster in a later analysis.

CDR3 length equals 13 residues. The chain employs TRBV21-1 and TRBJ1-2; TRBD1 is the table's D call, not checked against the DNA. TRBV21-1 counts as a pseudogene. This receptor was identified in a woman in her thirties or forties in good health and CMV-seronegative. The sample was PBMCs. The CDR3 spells CASTTKGLYGYTF. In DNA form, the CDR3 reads TGTGCCAGCACCACCAAGGGGCTCTATGGCTACACCTTC.